These 28 T cell receptor beta chains came from one sample sequenced in a study of metastatic and nonmetastatic thyroid tumors. Through MiXCR, TCRdb re-clonotyped the PCR reads. The sample lists around 89,000 clones, more than 13% occurring once. Thyroid surgery was preceded by no treatment in any patient. Input material: blood. The receptors shown here come from a female donor with papillary thyroid cancer or a benign thyroid nodule (not recorded which). Some clones in this sample may be carry-over from other donors' samples.

This clone came up many times. This chain joins TRBV30 and TRBJ2-1; possibly TRBD1 for D (6 bases). Germline assignment: CDR1 GTSNPN and CDR2 SVGIG (reference sequence). The CDR3 sequence is 15 residues long. V dropped 1 base and J dropped 7 bases, with 17 bases sitting between them. CDR3 sequence reads: CAWSGTWGHGNEQFF. The DNA for the CDR3 is TGTGCCTGGAGTGGGACCTGGGGACATGGGAATGAGCAGTTCTTC.

This clone was found a few times. The rearrangement uses TRBV27 and TRBJ2-7; 8 bases align to TRBD1. From germline, CDR1 is MNHEY and CDR2 SMNVEV (reference sequence). V lost 4 bases, J lost 5 bases, and 7 bases stayed unmatched. The CDR3 spans 14 residues. CDR3 sequence reads: CASSSGQGFNEQYF. CDR3 nucleotide sequence: TGTGCCAGCAGTTCAGGACAGGGTTTTAACGAGCAGTACTTC.

This clone was observed at least ten times. The chain links TRBV3-1 to TRBJ2-7; the D is unclear. Trimming stripped 2 bases from V and 5 bases from J, with 4 bases between. Per germline, CDR1 LGHDT and CDR2 YNNKEL (reference sequence). CDR3 size: 11 residues. The CDR3 loop is CASSQLDEQYF. CDR3 DNA sequence: TGTGCCAGCAGCCAATTGGACGAGCAGTACTTC.

Details on this clone: A much larger clonotype is one base distant, so this may be a read error. The chain combines TRBV24-1 with TRBJ2-3, with a possible D match to TRBD1 (6 bases). The germline V gene encodes CDR1 KGHDR and CDR2 SFDVKD. The CDR3 runs 12 residues. DNA for the CDR3: TGTGTGGTAAGAGGGACAACAGATACGCAGTATTTT. It is translated as CVVRGTTDTQYF.

Worth noting for this clone: A much larger clone differs from this one at a single base, so this may be a read error. The chain carries TRBV5-4 and TRBJ2-1; possibly TRBD1 for D (5 bases). CDR3 length equals 16 residues. The germline CDR1 and CDR2 sequences are SGHNT and YYREEE (reference sequence). V was cut by 3 bases and J by 4 bases, with 17 bases left in between. The CDR3 spells CASSSPKGFLYNEQFF. The CDR3 coding sequence is TGTGCCAGCAGCTCACCCAAGGGGTTTTTGTACAATGAGCAGTTCTTC.

This clone was counted at least ten times. V gene TRBV20-1 combines with J gene TRBJ2-7, with D unresolved. Germline V gene sequence: CDR1 DFQATT, CDR2 SNEGSKA (reference sequence). The CDR3 sequence is 16 residues long. V lost 1 base to trimming and J lost 3 bases, with 19 bases between them. CDR3 residues: CSARGLILGTGYEQYF. CDR3 sequence (DNA): TGCAGTGCTAGAGGACTCATCCTAGGAACTGGCTACGAGCAGTACTTC.

This clone was detected ten times or more. This chain connects TRBV9 to TRBJ1-6; the D is unclear. V was trimmed by 3 bases and J by 7 bases, leaving 20 bases between them. The CDR3 contains 17 residues. In germline, CDR1 is SGDLS, CDR2 YYNGEE. CDR3 in amino acids: CASSAPTESKRNSPLHF. For the CDR3, the DNA is TGTGCCAGCAGCGCCCCGACTGAAAGTAAGAGGAATTCACCCCTCCACTTT.

This sequence joins TRBV11-2 and TRBJ2-2, with 11 bases identical to TRBD2. V lost 2 bases to trimming and J lost 2 bases; unmatched junction nucleotides: 4. The CDR3 length is 17 residues. The germline V gene has CDR1 SGHAT and CDR2 FQNNGV. The CDR3: CASSLYLAGGNTGELFF. The CDR3 DNA follows: TGTGCCAGCAGCTTATATCTAGCGGGGGGTAACACCGGGGAGCTGTTTTTT.

This clone was seen a few times. In nucleotides, the CDR3 is TGTGCCAGCAGTTACCAGTCTGCGGGGGGGTTCTACAATGAGCAGTTCTTC. This encodes CASSYQSAGGFYNEQFF. This rearrangement joins TRBV6-5 to TRBJ2-1; 9 bases line up with TRBD2. The germline V gene encodes CDR1 MNHEY and CDR2 SVGAGI. This CDR3 is built from 17 residues. V trimming: 2 bases; J trimming: 3 bases; junction bases outside the gene matches: 8.

This clone was detected ten times or more. This chain links TRBV10-2 with TRBJ2-5; no definite D call. The germline gives CDR1 WSHSY, CDR2 SAAADI. Trimming shortened V by 4 bases and J by 1 base, and 1 base separated the two germline ends. This CDR3 comprises 11 residues. The CDR3 DNA reads TGCGCCAGCAGTGCCCAAGAGACCCAGTACTTC. Translated: CASSAQETQYF.

A note on this clone: It may be a read error: a sequence one base away is much more abundant. The chain couples TRBV4-1 to TRBJ2-7; D remains ambiguous. The germline gives CDR1 MGHRA, CDR2 YSYEKL. The CDR3 sequence is 11 residues long. The germline V and J ends were trimmed by 4 bases and 4 bases, with 5 bases remaining between them. The CDR3 is CASSREYEQYF. Here the CDR3 DNA reads TGCGCCAGCAGCCGCGAATACGAGCAGTACTTC.

This clone came up many times. It may be a read error: a sequence one base away is much more abundant. The chain uses TRBV6-6 and TRBJ1-1, with no clear D. Germline loops: CDR1 MNHNY, CDR2 SVGAGI (reference sequence). The CDR3 extends over 14 amino acids. The V and J ends lost 4 bases and 0 bases respectively, with 9 bases between them. In nucleotides, the CDR3 is TGTGCCAGCAGTTCACCAGTCTTGAACACTGAAGCTTTCTTT. Amino acid sequence: CASSSPVLNTEAFF.

This clone is medium-sized in the sample. The gene calls are TRBV6-2 or TRBV6-3 and TRBJ1-1, with 8 bases fitting TRBD1. Germline CDR1 and CDR2: MNHEY and SVGEGT. J gave up 1 base and V 6 bases, and 13 bases lay outside the gene matches. CDR3 length: 17 residues. The CDR3: CASSWTGSDATNTEAFF. CDR3 coding DNA: TGTGCCAGCAGCTGGACAGGGTCCGATGCCACGAACACTGAAGCTTTCTTT.

This clone was detected many times. The chain combines TRBV19 with TRBJ2-7, with no clear D. This CDR3 region has 16 residues. Germline CDR1 and CDR2: LNHDA and SQIVND (reference sequence). V lost 1 base and J 0 bases, leaving 13 bases between the germline ends. The CDR3 here is CASSIVPTRASYEQYF. The CDR3, as DNA: TGTGCCAGTAGTATAGTGCCAACCCGAGCCTCCTACGAGCAGTACTTC. The full variable domain, its missing parts supplied by reference TRBV19 and TRBJ2-7, is DGGITQSPKYLFRKEGQNVTLSCEQNLNHDAMYWYRQDPGQGLRLIYYSQIVNDFQKGDIAEGYSVSREKKESFPLTVTSAQKNPTAFYLCASSIVPTRASYEQYFGPGTRLTVT.

This clone was seen many times. The CDR3 spells CASSAWGGAWPYEQYF. The DNA of the CDR3 is TGTGCCAGCAGCGCGTGGGGGGGGGCTTGGCCATACGAGCAGTACTTC. The chain couples TRBV11-2 to TRBJ2-7; D possibly corresponds to TRBD2 (7 bases). In germline, CDR1 is SGHAT, CDR2 FQNNGV. The V gene lost 5 bases and the J gene lost 4 bases, with 21 bases spanning the gap. There are 16 residues in the CDR3.

About this clone: The junction departs from the called germline gene at one end, perhaps through a read error. This sequence joins TRBV7-8 and TRBJ1-2, with D unresolved. The CDR3 runs 16 residues. Germline lookup yields CDR1 SGHVS and CDR2 FQNEAQ. CDR3 sequence reads: CASSPSEGEPAYGYTF. The CDR3 DNA is TGTGCCAGCAGCCCCTCGGAGGGAGAACCTGCTTATGGCTACACATTC.

This clone was seen a handful of times. V usage is TRBV28 and J usage is TRBJ1-1; no reliable D call. The germline V gene encodes CDR1 MDHEN and CDR2 SYDVKM. This CDR3 spans 12 amino acids. The V end was cut by 5 bases, the J end by 11 bases, with 15 bases between. This chain's CDR3 is CASSPLHGSAFF. The CDR3 coding sequence is TGTGCCAGCAGTCCCTTACATGGGTCTGCTTTCTTT.

This chain links TRBV7-6 with TRBJ2-1; D gene ambiguous. The germline V and J ends were trimmed by 5 bases and 9 bases, with 14 bases remaining between them. CDR3 length: 13 amino acids. Per germline, CDR1 SGHVS and CDR2 FNYEAQ. Here the CDR3 DNA reads TGTGCCAGCAGCCCCCGAAGAGGTCCTGAGCAGTTCTTC. Encoded protein: CASSPRRGPEQFF.

This clone has a handful of counts. A much larger clone differs by one base, so this may be a read error. Other DNA sequences in this specimen translate into the identical CDR3. The CDR3 sequence is CASSDRTAPGGTQYF. In DNA form, the CDR3 reads TGTGCCAGCAGTGACCGGACGGCCCCTGGAGGGACCCAGTACTTC. V and J are TRBV2 and TRBJ2-5; tentatively, D is TRBD2 (5 bases). The germline gives CDR1 SNHLY, CDR2 FYNNEI. V was clipped by 3 bases and J by 7 bases, with 18 bases between them. The CDR3 runs to 15 residues.

This clone was counted ten times or more. The J gene is TRBJ2-1, the V gene TRBV7-3; 9 bases fit TRBD1. J was trimmed by 2 bases and V by 5 bases; bases with no gene match: 4. The CDR3 length is 15 residues. Germline loops: CDR1 SGHTA, CDR2 FQGTGA. DNA for the CDR3: TGTGCCAGCAGCCGCGACAGGGGGACCTACAATGAGCAGTTCTTC. Translated: CASSRDRGTYNEQFF.

A remark on this clone: This may be a read error: a much more frequent sequence differs by one nucleotide. Written as DNA, the CDR3 is TGCAGCGTTGATCACCCGGGCGTGTACACTGAAGCTTTCTTT. Translation gives CSVDHPGVYTEAFF. The genes are TRBV29-1 and TRBJ1-1; D ambiguous. V lost 3 bases and J 3 bases, leaving 14 bases between the germline ends. This CDR3 spans 14 amino acids. Germline loops: CDR1 SQVTM, CDR2 ANQGSEA.

On this clone: A clone one base away is much larger, so this may be a read error. The chain is built from TRBV10-1 and TRBJ2-5; the D gene could be TRBD1 or TRBD2 (5 bases each). The CDR3 has 13 amino acids. Germline V CDR1 and CDR2: WNHNN, SYGVQD (reference sequence). CDR3 amino acids: CSSSARDAGTQYF. CDR3 DNA sequence: TGCTCCAGCAGCGCCCGGGACGCGGGGACCCAGTACTTC.

This clone was counted at least ten times. The chain recombines TRBV9 with TRBJ2-7, with D uncertain. There are 18 residues in the CDR3. Germline V gene data show CDR1 as SGDLS and CDR2 as YYNGEE. With 0 bases removed from V and 5 bases from J, the gap between germline ends came to 24 bases. In DNA, the CDR3 is TGTGCCAGCAGCGTAGAATCACCCCTCCCAGCATCACGGCACGAGCAGTACTTC. It translates to CASSVESPLPASRHEQYF. The whole variable domain, filled in from reference TRBV9 and TRBJ2-7, reads DSGVTQTPKHLITATGQRVTLRCSPRSGDLSVYWYQQSLDQGLQFLIQYYNGEERAKGNILERFSAQQFPDLHSELNLSSLELGDSALYFCASSVESPLPASRHEQYFGPGTRLTVT.

This chain joins TRBV9 and TRBJ1-3; 9 nucleotides line up with TRBD1. With V trimmed by 4 bases and J by 6 bases, 8 bases remained unmatched. The CDR3 runs to 15 residues. CDR1 is SGDLS and CDR2 is YYNGEE in the germline V gene. Here the CDR3 reads CASSSATGGLNTIYF. CDR3 nucleotide sequence: TGTGCCAGCAGCTCTGCGACAGGGGGTTTAAACACCATATATTTT.

This clone appeared many times. The chain uses TRBV5-1 and TRBJ2-7, with 8 bases aligning to TRBD1. Per the germline V gene, CDR1 is SGHRS and CDR2 is YFSETQ. Trimming cost V 0 bases and J 10 bases; bases outside gene matches: 12. The CDR3 consists of 15 residues. Here the CDR3 reads CASSLEGAGGVRQYF. The CDR3 nucleotides read TGCGCCAGCAGCTTGGAGGGGGCAGGGGGCGTAAGACAGTACTTC.

This clone was observed a handful of times. Given a much more abundant clone one base away, this may be a read error. V usage is TRBV13 and J usage is TRBJ1-1; no clear D gene. Germline CDR1 reads PRHDT; CDR2 reads FYEKMQ (reference sequence). The CDR3 length is 13 residues. The CDR3 spells CAISLAVNTEAFF. The CDR3 DNA sequence: TGTGCCATCAGCTTAGCCGTGAACACTGAAGCTTTCTTT.

This clone was observed many times. The chain combines TRBV5-8 with TRBJ1-4, with D hard to call. Trimming removed 0 bases at V and 7 bases at J, with 7 bases between. This CDR3 has 13 residues. CDR1 and CDR2 from the germline V gene are SGHTS and YDEGEE. The DNA of the CDR3 is TGTGCCAGCAGCTTGGGTGGAGCTGAAAAACTGTTTTTT. Translation gives CASSLGGAEKLFF.

In this sample, this clone turned up many times. The chain joins TRBV4-1 to TRBJ1-1; D is perhaps TRBD1 (6 bases). The germline V and J ends were trimmed by 0 bases and 9 bases, with 17 bases remaining between them. The CDR3 is 15 amino acids. Germline assignment: CDR1 MGHRA and CDR2 YSYEKL. The CDR3: CASSQEGAGGGKAFF. The CDR3 nucleotides are TGCGCCAGCAGCCAAGAAGGTGCGGGGGGCGGGAAAGCTTTCTTT.